The present T cell receptor (beta chain) was sequenced within a study of T-cell memory formation after mild COVID-19 (dated by TCRdb to the early 2020s). General notes on the study: TCR sequence clusters from the two donors were found to be largely donor specific. Longitudinal TCRalpha and TCRbeta repertoire sequencing tracked T-cell clones expanding and contracting after mild COVID-19 in a couple of donors. Two young, previously healthy adult volunteers made up the cohort, one male and one female.

The study at large found these results: The second-wave clones that peaked on day 37 were not confirmed to be SARS-CoV-2 specific. Contracting CD4+ clones were located mainly in the CM and EM memory subsets, whereas CD8+ clones were found to be enriched in EMRA. Some responding clones were detected in pre-infection memory, which suggested that pre-existing cross-reactive memory T cells had joined the SARS-CoV-2 response. From day 15 to 85, contracting clones showed balanced CD4/CD8 phenotypes, whereas a second wave of clones that expanded from day 15 to 37 leaned towards CD4+. The study included only a couple of mild cases, and larger cohorts that include severe cases with pre-infection samples were judged to be necessary.

This clonotype showed up many times. No antigen is known for it. No much larger clone exists at a distance of one base, and base qualities are not known. V lost 1 base and J lost 6 bases; the stretch between them is 21 bases long. The CDR3 numbers 17 residues from cysteine through phenylalanine. Only the CDR3 portion is preserved as DNA: 51 bases, with reading frame beginning at the first base. PBMCs were isolated by Ficoll-Paque density gradient centrifugation. The run used an Illumina NovaSeq 6000. Using 5'RACE with constant-segment primers, TCRalpha and TCRbeta cDNA libraries were constructed, with sample barcodes and unique molecular identifiers added in the process. RNA was extracted from every sample with Trizol reagent. Amplification of the libraries took two PCR steps, and the second step added a second sample barcode plus Illumina TruSeq adapters. The libraries were sequenced on an Illumina NovaSeq using 2 x 150 bp paired-end reads. Per the source publication's procedure: With migec v1.2.7, reads were demultiplexed and then collapsed into UMI-guided consensus sequences. With mixcr v2.1.11, UMI consensuses were aligned to TRA and TRB V and J templates and assembled into clonotypes. A clonotype was counted as expanded or contracted only when both edgeR and NoisET called the clonotype significant, with the noise models trained on biological replicates. For edgeR calls, the thresholds were a false discovery rate-adjusted p below 0.01 and a log2 fold-change of 1. As an exploratory analysis of dynamics, max-normalized trajectories of the 1000 most abundant clonotypes were examined with PCA combined with hierarchical clustering. The CD4 or CD8 phenotype of responding clones was assigned using the separately sequenced CD4+ and CD8+ repertoires. TCRdb passed the public sequencing reads through fastp at Q25 and MiXCR, retaining productive beta sequences. Each entry merges the rows of one CDR3 protein and shows their most common DNA and genes. The V and J calls and clone size come from TCRdb's table, not from the authors' own analysis. The sample data list 250,000 to 350,000 distinct CDR3 sequences, and roughly a fifth of these were observed just once. The top ten hold under 25% of the sample.

The chain employs TRBV23-1 and TRBJ1-1, with TRBD1 as a weak D call on 6 bases. TRBV23-1 is marked as an open reading frame, function uncertain. This TCR was recovered from a man between 18 and 35 years old who had mild COVID-19 (a few samples of this study predate the infection). The sample titles of this study are shuffled in the database, so cell type and time point are left out; the donor was told from shared clones. The sample consisted of PBMCs or a T cell subset sorted from them (not recorded which). For the CDR3, the sequence is CASSQWDIRGRGPEAFF. The sequence in DNA is TGCGCCAGCAGTCAATGGGACATCCGAGGACGGGGTCCTGAAGCTTTCTTT.